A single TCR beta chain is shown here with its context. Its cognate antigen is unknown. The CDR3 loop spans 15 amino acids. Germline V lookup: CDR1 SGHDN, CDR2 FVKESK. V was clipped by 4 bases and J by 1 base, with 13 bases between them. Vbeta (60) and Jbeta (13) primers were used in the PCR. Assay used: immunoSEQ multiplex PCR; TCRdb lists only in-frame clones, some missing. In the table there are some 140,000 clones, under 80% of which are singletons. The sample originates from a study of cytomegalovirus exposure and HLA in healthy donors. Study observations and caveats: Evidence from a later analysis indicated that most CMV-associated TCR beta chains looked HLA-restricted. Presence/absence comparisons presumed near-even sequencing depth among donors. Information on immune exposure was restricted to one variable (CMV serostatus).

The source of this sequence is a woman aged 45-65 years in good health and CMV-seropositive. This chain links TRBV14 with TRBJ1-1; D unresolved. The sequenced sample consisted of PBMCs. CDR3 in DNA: TGTGCCAGCAGCCCCCGCGGCCGGCCGAACACTGAAGCTTTCTTT. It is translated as CASSPRGRPNTEAFF.